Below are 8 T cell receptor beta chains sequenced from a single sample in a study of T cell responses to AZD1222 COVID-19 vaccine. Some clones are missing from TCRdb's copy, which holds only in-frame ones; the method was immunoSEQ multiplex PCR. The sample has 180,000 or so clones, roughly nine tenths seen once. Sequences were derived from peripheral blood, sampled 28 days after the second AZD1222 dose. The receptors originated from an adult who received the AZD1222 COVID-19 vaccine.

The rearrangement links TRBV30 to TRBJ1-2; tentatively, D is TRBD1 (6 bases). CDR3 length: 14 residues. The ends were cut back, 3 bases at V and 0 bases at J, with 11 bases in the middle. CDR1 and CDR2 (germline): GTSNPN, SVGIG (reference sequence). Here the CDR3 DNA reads TGTGCCTGGAGGGGGGGCTTGGCTAACTATGGCTACACCTTC. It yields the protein CAWRGGLANYGYTF.

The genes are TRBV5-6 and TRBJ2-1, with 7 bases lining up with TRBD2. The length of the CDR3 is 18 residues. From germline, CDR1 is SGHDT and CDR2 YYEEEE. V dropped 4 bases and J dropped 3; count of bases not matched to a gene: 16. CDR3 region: CASSGGVPGFRGYNEQFF. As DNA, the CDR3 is TGTGCCAGCAGCGGGGGGGTCCCCGGGTTCCGGGGCTACAATGAGCAGTTCTTC.

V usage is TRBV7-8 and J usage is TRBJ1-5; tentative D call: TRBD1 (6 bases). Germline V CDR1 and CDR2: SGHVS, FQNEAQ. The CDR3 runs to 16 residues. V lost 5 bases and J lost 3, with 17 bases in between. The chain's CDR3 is CASSQALGQLNQPQHF. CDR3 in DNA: TGTGCCAGCAGCCAAGCATTAGGACAGCTCAATCAGCCCCAGCATTTT. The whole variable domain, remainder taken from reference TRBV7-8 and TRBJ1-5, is GAGVSQSPRYKVAKRGQDVALRCDPISGHVSLFWYQQALGQGPEFLTYFQNEAQLDKSGLPSDRFFAERPEGSVSTLKIQRTQQEDSAVYLCASSQALGQLNQPQHFGDGTRLSIL.

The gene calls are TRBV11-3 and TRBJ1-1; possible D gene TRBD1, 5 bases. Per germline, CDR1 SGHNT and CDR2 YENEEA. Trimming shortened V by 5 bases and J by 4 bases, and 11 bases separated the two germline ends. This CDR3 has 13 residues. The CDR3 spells CASSPQRGTEAFF. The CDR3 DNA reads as TGTGCCAGCAGCCCCCAAAGGGGCACTGAAGCTTTCTTT.

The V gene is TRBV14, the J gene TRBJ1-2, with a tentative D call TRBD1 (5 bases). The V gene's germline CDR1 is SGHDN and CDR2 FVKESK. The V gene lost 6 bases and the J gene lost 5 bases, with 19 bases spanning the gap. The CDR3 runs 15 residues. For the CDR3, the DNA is TGTGCCAGCAGTTCTACTGCCCAGGGATTATATGGCTACACCTTC. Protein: CASSSTAQGLYGYTF. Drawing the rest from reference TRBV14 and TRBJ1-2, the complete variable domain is EAGVTQFPSHSVIEKGQTVTLRCDPISGHDNLYWYRRVMGKEIKFLLHFVKESKQDESGMPNNRFLAERTGGTYSTLKVQPAELEDSGVYFCASSSTAQGLYGYTFGSGTRLTVV.

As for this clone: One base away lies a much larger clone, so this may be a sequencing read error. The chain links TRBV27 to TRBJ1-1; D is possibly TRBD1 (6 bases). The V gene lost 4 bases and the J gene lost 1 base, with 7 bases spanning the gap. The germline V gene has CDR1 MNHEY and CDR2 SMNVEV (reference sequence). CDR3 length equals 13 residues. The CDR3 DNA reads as TGTGCCAGCAGTTGGGGGCCGAACACTGAAGCTTTCTTT. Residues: CASSWGPNTEAFF.

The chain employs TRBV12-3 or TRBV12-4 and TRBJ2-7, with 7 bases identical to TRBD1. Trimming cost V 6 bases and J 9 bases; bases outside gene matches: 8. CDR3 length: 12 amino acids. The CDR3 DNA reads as TGTGCCAGCAGCCCTGACAGGGTATGGCAGTACTTC. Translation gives CASSPDRVWQYF.

The CDR3, as DNA: TGTGCCAGCAGCCAAGATGGAGCAACTAATGAAAAACTGTTTTTT. Protein product: CASSQDGATNEKLFF. The chain carries TRBV4-2 and TRBJ1-4; D unclear. Trimming shortened V by 0 bases and J by 0 bases, and 5 bases separated the two germline ends. Germline V gives CDR1 LGHNA, CDR2 YNFKEQ. CDR3 length: 15 amino acids.